These 3 T cell receptor beta chains share one sample of origin, sequenced in a study of cytomegalovirus exposure and HLA in healthy donors. With 60 Vbeta and 13 Jbeta primers, the PCR was carried out. Sequencing was performed with immunoSEQ multiplex PCR; in TCRdb, only in-frame clones are kept and a portion is missing. This sample's table has 50,000 to 80,000 clones. The sample comprised PBMCs. The receptor source for this set is a woman in her late teens or twenties in good health and CMV-seronegative.

The chain couples TRBV30 to TRBJ1-1; 8 bases match TRBD1. There are 13 residues in the CDR3. Losses at the gene ends were 2 bases for V and 1 base for J; bases not matched to a gene: 0. The V gene's germline CDR1 is GTSNPN and CDR2 SVGIG (reference sequence). CDR3 nucleotides: TGTGCCTGGAGTCAGGGGGCGAACACTGAAGCTTTCTTT. Translation: CAWSQGANTEAFF. The whole variable domain, remainder taken from reference TRBV30 and TRBJ1-1, is SQTIHQWPATLVQPVGSPLSLECTVEGTSNPNLYWYRQAAGRGLQLLFYSVGIGQISSEVPQNLSASRPQDRQFILSSKKLLLSDSGFYLCAWSQGANTEAFFGQGTRLTVV.

The rearrangement links TRBV6-1 to TRBJ1-5, with TRBD1 matching over 11 bases. The CDR3 runs to 15 residues. Trimming took 5 bases from V and 5 from J; bases not matched to a gene: 5. Germline CDR1 reads MNHNS; CDR2 reads SASEGT. CDR3 sequence (DNA): TGTGCCAGCAGTCAGGACAGGGGGCTGTATCAGCCCCAGCATTTT. Translation gives CASSQDRGLYQPQHF.

The gene calls are TRBV30 and TRBJ2-1; TRBD2 aligns across 9 bases. Trimming cost V 4 bases and J 6 bases; bases outside gene matches: 7. The germline V gene has CDR1 GTSNPN and CDR2 SVGIG (reference sequence). CDR3 length equals 14 residues. CDR3 sequence (DNA): TGTGCCTGGACCCGCGGGGGGGCCTTCAATGAGCAGTTCTTC. This sequence encodes CAWTRGGAFNEQFF.